This entry features one TCR beta chain sequence. Its antigen is unknown. The data were obtained in a study of shared clonotypes between healthy human individuals. As for the study in general: Every donor yielded three CD4 naive, three CD4 memory, two CD8 naive and one CD8 memory plate. Regarding the study as a whole: Approximately 5.1% was the fraction of naive CD4 clonotypes found shared across a few donors.

Trimming took 2 bases from V and 3 from J, leaving 12 bases between them. CDR1 and CDR2 (germline): SGHRS, YFSETQ. This CDR3 spans 14 amino acids. Donors were healthy HIV-negative adults without recently reported acute infections or vaccinations. Deep level was the assay's run setting. Sequencing was performed with immunoSEQ multiplex PCR; in TCRdb, only in-frame clones are kept and a portion is missing. Of about 600,000 clones listed, more than 95% are singletons. The source is a woman in her 30s in good health. Sequencing was carried out using naive CD4+ T cells sorted from blood. Subset noted: CD45RA+ positively selected. This chain uses TRBV5-1 with TRBJ2-7, with D possibly being TRBD1 (6 bases). In DNA, the CDR3 is TGCGCCAGCAGCTTAAGGGGGAGTTTCTACGAGCAGTACTTC. Its translation: CASSLRGSFYEQYF.